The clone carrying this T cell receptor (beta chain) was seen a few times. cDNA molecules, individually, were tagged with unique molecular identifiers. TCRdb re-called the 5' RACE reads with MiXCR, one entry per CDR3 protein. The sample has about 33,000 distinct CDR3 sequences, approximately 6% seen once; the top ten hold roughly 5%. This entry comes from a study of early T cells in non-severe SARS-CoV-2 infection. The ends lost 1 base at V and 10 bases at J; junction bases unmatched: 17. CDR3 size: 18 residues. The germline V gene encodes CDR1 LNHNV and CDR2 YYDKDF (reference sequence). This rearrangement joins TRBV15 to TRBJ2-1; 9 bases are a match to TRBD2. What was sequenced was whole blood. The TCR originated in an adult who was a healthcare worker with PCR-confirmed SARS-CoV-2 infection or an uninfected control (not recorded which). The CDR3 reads CATSRGRSSGGRLREQFF. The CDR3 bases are TGTGCCACCAGCAGAGGGAGGTCCAGCGGGGGGCGGTTGAGGGAGCAGTTCTTC.